This TCR beta chain stems from a study of blood T cell repertoires in COVID-19. Study as a whole: Sites in the United States, Italy and Spain provided acute and convalescent COVID-19 samples.

The data were produced by immunoSEQ multiplex PCR, yet TCRdb's version contains in-frame clones alone and is incomplete. The table has about 370,000 clones, roughly nine tenths seen once; the top ten hold about 1%. Membership in each cohort depended on participant-reported clinical history. Before being deemed recovered, Cohort 3 donors had two negative PCRs, clearance, or symptom resolution. The CDR3 extends over 15 amino acids. Per the germline V gene, CDR1 is SNHLY and CDR2 is FYNNEI. The V and J ends lost 8 bases and 1 base respectively, with 15 bases between them. Sequenced sample: PBMCs or T cells enriched from blood (not recorded which). This clonotype was obtained from a man between 18 and 35 years old who had recovered from COVID-19. The chain uses TRBV2 and TRBJ1-5; TRBD1 might be the D (5 bases). CDR3 in DNA: TGTGCCAGCTCTGTGTGGGGCACGAGCAATCAGCCCCAGCATTTT. It translates to CASSVWGTSNQPQHF.